This T cell receptor beta chain was retrieved from a study of graft-versus-host responses after intestinal transplantation. Only in-frame clones appear in the TCRdb table, and some are missing; sequencing was by immunoSEQ multiplex PCR. The data hold 13,000 to 15,000 clones, with more than 65% observed a single time. The graft tissue was processed, and this released both intraepithelial and lamina propria lymphocytes. Trimming removed 4 bases at V and 0 bases at J, with 15 bases between. This CDR3 is built from 16 residues. In germline, CDR1 is SNHLY, CDR2 FYNNEI. This receptor was obtained from a human patient who received an intestinal transplant, so some T cells may come from the graft donor. The input for sequencing was ileum tissue, taken 27 days after intestinal transplant. The chain is built from TRBV2 and TRBJ1-1; D may be TRBD1 (6 bases). The CDR3 nucleotides read TGTGCCAGCAGTGTAGGCGCGACAGGCATGAACACTGAAGCTTTCTTT. It specifies CASSVGATGMNTEAFF.